Described below is a single T cell receptor beta chain sequence and its context. What it binds is unknown. The junction does not match germline at one end; this may be a read error. These data belong to a study of spatial heterogeneity in lung cancer. Study-level points and caveats: Blood contained ubiquitous expanded tumor TCRs more at resection than at follow-up.

As to time point: sample taken at primary tumor resection. No cells were sorted before sequencing. The whole RNA sequenced was extracted from tumor, nontumor lung or frozen PBMC. CDR1 is MNHNS and CDR2 is SASEGT in the germline V gene. The CDR3 is 15 amino acids. Via MiXCR, TCRdb re-called the 5' RACE reads, giving one row per CDR3 protein. The profile covers about 44,000 distinct CDR3 sequences, with approximately 13% appearing a single time and around 56% taken by the ten largest. The chain has TRBV6-1 and TRBJ2-2; weak D call: TRBD2 (6 bases). The receptor was isolated from a male donor with early-stage non-small cell lung cancer. The source was PBMCs, collected at surgery. This CDR3 is CASSRDSTNTGELIF. CDR3 DNA: TGTGCCAGCAGTCGGGACTCGACGAACACCGGGGAGCTGATTTTT.